This entry lists 6 T cell receptor beta chains sequenced from one sample in a study of cytomegalovirus exposure and HLA in healthy donors. TCRdb's copy holds only in-frame clones and misses some; the assay was immunoSEQ multiplex PCR. The table has some 170,000 clones, approximately 96% seen once. Input material: PBMCs. These receptors all stem from a woman aged 18-29 years in good health and CMV-seronegative.

This chain joins TRBV5-4 and TRBJ2-2, with 8 positions matching TRBD1. The V gene end was trimmed by 0 bases and the J gene end by 7 bases; junction bases not matched to a gene: 8. The CDR3 spans 16 residues. Germline values: CDR1 SGHNT, CDR2 YYREEE (reference sequence). CDR3 residues: CASSLVARGQGGELFF. CDR3 bases: TGTGCCAGCAGCTTGGTGGCCAGGGGGCAGGGCGGGGAGCTGTTTTTT. Using reference TRBV5-4 and TRBJ2-2 for the parts outside the CDR3, the full variable domain is ETGVTQSPTHLIKTRGQQVTLRCSSQSGHNTVSWYQQALGQGPQFIFQYYREEENGRGNFPPRFSGLQFPNYSSELNVNALELDDSALYLCASSLVARGQGGELFFGEGSRLTVL.

As DNA, the CDR3 is TGTGCCAGCAGTGGAGAAGCGGACACAGATACGCAGTATTTT. Translated: CASSGEADTDTQYF. This chain uses TRBV6-5 with TRBJ2-3; perhaps TRBD2 as D (5 bases). Per germline, CDR1 MNHEY and CDR2 SVGAGI. V shed 5 bases and J shed 2 bases, with 11 bases lying between them. This CDR3 has 14 amino acids.

The rearrangement uses TRBV4-1 and TRBJ1-1, with 7 nucleotides matching TRBD1. Germline-derived CDR1 and CDR2 are MGHRA and YSYEKL. V dropped 5 bases and J dropped 6; count of bases not matched to a gene: 12. The CDR3 is made up of 15 amino acids. The CDR3 is CASSYRIGGEAEAFF. In nucleotides, the CDR3 is TGCGCCAGCAGCTACCGGATAGGGGGCGAGGCTGAAGCTTTCTTT.

This clone was detected once. The chain combines TRBV27 with TRBJ2-2; possible D gene TRBD1, 6 bases. The V and J ends lost 6 bases and 2 bases respectively, with 19 bases between them. The CDR3 length is 17 residues. The germline gives CDR1 MNHEY, CDR2 SMNVEV (reference sequence). The CDR3: CASSFPSGHFNTGELFF. DNA for the CDR3: TGTGCCAGCAGCTTCCCCTCGGGACACTTTAACACCGGGGAGCTGTTTTTT.

The chain links TRBV11-1 to TRBJ1-1; D gene ambiguous. This CDR3 comprises 14 residues. Germline V CDR1 and CDR2: SGHAT, FQDESV (reference sequence). Trimming took off 0 bases at V and 6 bases at J, with 11 bases between the two ends. The CDR3 DNA is TGTGCCAGCAGCTTAGCCGCACTCGTGCCTGAAGCTTTCTTT. Residues: CASSLAALVPEAFF.

The V and J genes are TRBV7-9 and TRBJ2-3, with a weak D call TRBD2 (6 bases). V dropped 4 bases and J dropped 3 bases, with 20 bases sitting between them. Germline CDR1 SEHNR, CDR2 FQNEAQ (reference sequence). The CDR3 loop spans 17 amino acids. The CDR3 sequence is CASSSRFLKEGTDTQYF. The CDR3 DNA follows: TGTGCCAGCAGCTCTCGATTCTTGAAGGAGGGGACAGATACGCAGTATTTT.